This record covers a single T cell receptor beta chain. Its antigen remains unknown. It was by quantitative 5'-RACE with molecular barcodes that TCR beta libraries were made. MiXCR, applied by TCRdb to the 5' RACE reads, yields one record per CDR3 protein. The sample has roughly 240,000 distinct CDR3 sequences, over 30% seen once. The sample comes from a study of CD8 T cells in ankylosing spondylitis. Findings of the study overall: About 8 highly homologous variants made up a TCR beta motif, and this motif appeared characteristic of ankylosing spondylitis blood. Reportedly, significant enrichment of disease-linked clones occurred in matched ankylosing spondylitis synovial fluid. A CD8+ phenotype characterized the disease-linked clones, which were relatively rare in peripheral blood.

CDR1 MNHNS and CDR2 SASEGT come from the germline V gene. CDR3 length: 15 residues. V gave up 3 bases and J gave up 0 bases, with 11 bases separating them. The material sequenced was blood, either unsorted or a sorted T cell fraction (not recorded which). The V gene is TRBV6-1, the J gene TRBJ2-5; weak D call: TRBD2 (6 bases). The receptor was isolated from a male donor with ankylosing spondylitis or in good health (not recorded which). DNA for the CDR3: TGTGCCAGCAGTGAGGGGCGGGGACACCAAGAGACCCAGTACTTC. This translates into CASSEGRGHQETQYF.